Listed here is a single TCR beta chain. The authors ran a second PCR of 7 to 11 cycles using a sample-barcoded 5' primer and a J-beta primer mix. Each CDR3 protein is one row after TCRdb ran MiXCR on the 5' RACE reads. Of approximately 600,000 distinct CDR3 sequences listed, about 53% are singletons. The data stem from a study of blood T cells in healthy people across ages. The germline gives CDR1 DFQATT, CDR2 SNEGSKA (reference sequence). Trimming removed 6 bases at V and 8 bases at J, with 11 bases between. This CDR3 is built from 11 residues. The sample was blood. This TCR was recovered from a man between 60 and 75 years old in good health. The rearrangement joins TRBV20-1 to TRBJ2-1; possibly TRBD1 for D (5 bases). CDR3 nucleotides: TGCAGTGCCCCCGGACACCATGAGCAGTTCTTC. Protein: CSAPGHHEQFF.